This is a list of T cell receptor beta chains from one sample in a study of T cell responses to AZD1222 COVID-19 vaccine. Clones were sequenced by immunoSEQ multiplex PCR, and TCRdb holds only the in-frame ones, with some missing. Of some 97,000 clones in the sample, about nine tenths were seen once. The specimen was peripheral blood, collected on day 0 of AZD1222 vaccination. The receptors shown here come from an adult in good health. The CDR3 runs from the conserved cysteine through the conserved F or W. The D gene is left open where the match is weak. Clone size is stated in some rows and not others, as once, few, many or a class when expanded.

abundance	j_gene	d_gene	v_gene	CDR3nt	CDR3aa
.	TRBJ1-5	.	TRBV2	TGTGCCAGCAGTCCTCGCTCAGGGCTAAGCAACCAGCCCCAGCATTTT	CASSPRSGLSNQPQHF
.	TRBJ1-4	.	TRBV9	TGTGCCAGCAGCGTAGCTACAGGGCCGGGGAATGAAAAACTGTTTTTT	CASSVATGPGNEKLFF
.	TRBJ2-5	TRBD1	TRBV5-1	TGCGCCAGCAGTAGGACAGGGAAAGAGACCCAGTACTTC	CASSRTGKETQYF
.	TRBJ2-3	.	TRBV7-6	TGTGCCAGCAGCCCGGGCCTTCGTGGCACAGATACGCAGTATTTT	CASSPGLRGTDTQYF
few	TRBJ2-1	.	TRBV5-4	TGTGCCAGCAGCACCCCCCAGGGGCTCGGCAATGAGCAGTTCTTC	CASSTPQGLGNEQFF
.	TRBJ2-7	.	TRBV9	TGTGCCAGCAGCGTAGGGGGCCATCCCACCTACGAGCAGTACTTC	CASSVGGHPTYEQYF
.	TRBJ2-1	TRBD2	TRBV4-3	TGCGCCAGCAGCCAAGAGGGCCTAGCGGGAGGGCCCGGCTCCTACAATGAGCAGTTCTTC	CASSQEGLAGGPGSYNEQFF
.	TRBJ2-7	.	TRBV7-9	TGTGCCAGCAGCTTATGGCGAAACTCCGGGACACTGTTCGCCGAGCAGTACTTC	CASSLWRNSGTLFAEQYF
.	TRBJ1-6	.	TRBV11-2	TGTGCCAGCAGCCGCCGGCAGACTACTAATTCACCCCTCCACTTT	CASSRRQTTNSPLHF
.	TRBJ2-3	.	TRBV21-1	TGTGCCAGCAGCAAAAAGATGGTGAGGGCAGATACGCAGTATTTT	CASSKKMVRADTQYF
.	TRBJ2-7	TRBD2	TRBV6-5	TGTGCCAGCAGTTACACGAGCGGGAGTGGCTCCTACGAGCAGTACTTC	CASSYTSGSGSYEQYF
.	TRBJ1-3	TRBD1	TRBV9	TGTGCCAGCAGCGCACAGGGGGCTAGCTCTGGAAACACCATATATTTT	CASSAQGASSGNTIYF
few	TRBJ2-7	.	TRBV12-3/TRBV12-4	TGTGCCGGGTCTTCAGAGGCGTACGAGCAGTACTTC	CAGSSEAYEQYF
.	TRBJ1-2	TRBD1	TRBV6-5	TGTGCCAGCAGCAAACTAGGGGGCATGAACGGCTACACCTTC	CASSKLGGMNGYTF
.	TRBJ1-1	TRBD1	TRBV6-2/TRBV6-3	TGTGCCAGCAGATACTTCCGACAGGGGAACACTGAAGCTTTCTTT	CASRYFRQGNTEAFF
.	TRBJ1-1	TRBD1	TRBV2	TGTGCCAGCAGTGATCCGACAGGGTTATATGAAGCTTTCTTT	CASSDPTGLYEAFF
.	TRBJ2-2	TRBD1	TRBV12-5	TGTGCTAGTGGGGGGGACAGCACCGGGGAGCTGTTTTTT	CASGGDSTGELFF
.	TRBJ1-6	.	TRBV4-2	TGTGCCAGCAGCCAATACAGGGAGGGAAATTCACCCCTCCACTTT	CASSQYREGNSPLHF
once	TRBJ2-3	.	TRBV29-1	TGCAGCGTTGACGGACTACCCGATTCTACTTTCACAGATACGCAGTATTTT	CSVDGLPDSTFTDTQYF
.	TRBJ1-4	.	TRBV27	TGTGCCAGCAGTCCCCTACAGGCACAGGGTCCGGGGAATGAAAAACTGTTTTTT	CASSPLQAQGPGNEKLFF
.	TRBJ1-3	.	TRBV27	TGTGCCAGTAGTTTCTCAGGGTTCGGAAACACCATATATTTT	CASSFSGFGNTIYF
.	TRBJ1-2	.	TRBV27	TGTGCCAGCAGTTTATCCGCCGGGGGTGTAGGCTACACCTTC	CASSLSAGGVGYTF
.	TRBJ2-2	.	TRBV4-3	TGCGCCAGCAGCCACCGGGGACTTACCACCGGGGAGCTGTTTTTT	CASSHRGLTTGELFF
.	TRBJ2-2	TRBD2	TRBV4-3	TGCGCCAGCAGCCAATACAGTGGGCTAGCGGGAGTCGGTAGAACCGGGGAGCTGTTTTTT	CASSQYSGLAGVGRTGELFF
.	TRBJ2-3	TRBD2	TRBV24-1	TGTGCCACCAGCTCCGGGACTAGCGGGAGCGCGGGCACAGATACGCAGTATTTT	CATSSGTSGSAGTDTQYF
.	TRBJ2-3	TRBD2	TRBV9	TGTGCCAGCAGCGTAGGACTAGCGGGAGGGGAGGATACGCAGTATTTT	CASSVGLAGGEDTQYF
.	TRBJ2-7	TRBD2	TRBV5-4	TGTGCCAGCAGGCCTAGCGGGAGATCCTACGAGCAGTACTTC	CASRPSGRSYEQYF
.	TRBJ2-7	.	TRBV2	TGTGCCAGCATGATCGGGGGAGGTTACGAGCAGTACTTC	CASMIGGGYEQYF
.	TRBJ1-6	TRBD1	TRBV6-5	TGTGCCAGCAGACCGACAGGGGTCTATAATTCACCCCTCCACTTT	CASRPTGVYNSPLHF
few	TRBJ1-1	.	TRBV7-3	TGTGCCAGCAGCCCCCCCTCTGCAGGGAACACTGAAGCTTTCTTT	CASSPPSAGNTEAFF
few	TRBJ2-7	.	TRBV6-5	TGTGCCAGCAGTTACTCGGGAACGGGGTACGAGCAGTACTTC	CASSYSGTGYEQYF
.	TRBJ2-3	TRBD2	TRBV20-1	TGCAGTGCTAGTAGGGTGGGACTAGGGCCTAGCACAGATACGCAGTATTTT	CSASRVGLGPSTDTQYF
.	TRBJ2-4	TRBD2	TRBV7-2	TGTGCCAGCAGCTTAGCAACTACAGGACTAGCGGGAGAGAGGGTAGCCAAAAACATTCAGTACTTC	CASSLATTGLAGERVAKNIQYF
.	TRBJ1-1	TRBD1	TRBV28	TGTGCCAGCAGTTCTGACAGGGAAGGAACTGAAGCTTTCTTT	CASSSDREGTEAFF
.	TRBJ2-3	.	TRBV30	TGTGCCTGGGGGCTAGGTGGCACAGATACGCAGTATTTT	CAWGLGGTDTQYF
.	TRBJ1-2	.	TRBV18	TGTGCCAGCTCACCGGCAGGGGCCTCGGACTATGGCTACACCTTC	CASSPAGASDYGYTF
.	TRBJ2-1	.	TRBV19	TGTGCCAGTAGCCCAACAGGGACCTCCTACAATGAGCAGTTCTTC	CASSPTGTSYNEQFF
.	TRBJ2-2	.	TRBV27	TGTGCCAGCAGTTTCCGATCGTACACCGGGGAGCTGTTTTTT	CASSFRSYTGELFF
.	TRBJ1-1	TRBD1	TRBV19	TGTGCCAGTAGCCTGGGACAGGCGAACACTGAAGCTTTCTTT	CASSLGQANTEAFF
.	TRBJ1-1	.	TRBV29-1	TGCAGCGTTGTTAAGGGACTGAACACTGAAGCTTTCTTT	CSVVKGLNTEAFF
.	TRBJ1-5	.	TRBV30	TGTGCCTGGAGTGATGGGATTAGCAATCAGCCCCAGCATTTT	CAWSDGISNQPQHF
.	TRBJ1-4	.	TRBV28	TGTGCCAGCAGTTTATCTCCTCCGTTTGGGACTGGACTGTTTTTT	CASSLSPPFGTGLFF
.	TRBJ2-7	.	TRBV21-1	TGTGCCAGCAGCAAAGATTACGGGAGGGCCGGCTACGAGCAGTACTTC	CASSKDYGRAGYEQYF
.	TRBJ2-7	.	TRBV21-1	TGTGCCAGCAGCAAACGGTCTAGGGTTTTTGACGGAGCCTACGAGCAGTACTTC	CASSKRSRVFDGAYEQYF
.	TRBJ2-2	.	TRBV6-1	TGTGCCAGCAGCGAAGCCTCAGGTGGGGAGGGGGAGCTGTTTTTT	CASSEASGGEGELFF
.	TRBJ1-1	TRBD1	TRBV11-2	TGTGCCAGCAGTCCCGGACAGGGGCTGGGAAACACTGAAGCTTTCTTT	CASSPGQGLGNTEAFF
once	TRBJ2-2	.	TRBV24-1	TGTGCCACCTCTAGCGCGAACACCGGGGAGCTGTTTTTT	CATSSANTGELFF
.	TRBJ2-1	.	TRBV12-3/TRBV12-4	TGTGCCAGCACCTCTTTTAGTGAGCAGTTCTTC	CASTSFSEQFF